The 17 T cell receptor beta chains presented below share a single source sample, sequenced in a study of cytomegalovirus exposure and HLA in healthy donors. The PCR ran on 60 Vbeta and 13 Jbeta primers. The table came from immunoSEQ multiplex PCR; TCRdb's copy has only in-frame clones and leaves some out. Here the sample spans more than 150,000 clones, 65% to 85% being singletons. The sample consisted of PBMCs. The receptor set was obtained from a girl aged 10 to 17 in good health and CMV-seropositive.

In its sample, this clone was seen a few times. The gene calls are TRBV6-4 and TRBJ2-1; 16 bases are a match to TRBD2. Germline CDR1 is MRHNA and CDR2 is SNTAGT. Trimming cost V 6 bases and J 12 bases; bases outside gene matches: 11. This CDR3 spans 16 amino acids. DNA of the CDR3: TGTGCCAGCAGCGCGCGGGGACTAGCGGGAGGGCCGGCGCAGTTCTTC. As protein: CASSARGLAGGPAQFF.

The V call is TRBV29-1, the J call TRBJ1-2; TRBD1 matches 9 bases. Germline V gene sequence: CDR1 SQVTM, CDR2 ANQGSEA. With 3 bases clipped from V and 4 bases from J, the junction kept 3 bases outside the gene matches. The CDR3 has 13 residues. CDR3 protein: CSVDTGGSYGYTF. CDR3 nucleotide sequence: TGCAGCGTTGACACAGGGGGCAGCTATGGCTACACCTTC.

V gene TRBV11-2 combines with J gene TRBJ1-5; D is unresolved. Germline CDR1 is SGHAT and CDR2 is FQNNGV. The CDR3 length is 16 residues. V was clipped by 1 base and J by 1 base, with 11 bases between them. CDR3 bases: TGTGCCAGCAGCTTAGGCCAGTCCTTGAGCAATCAGCCCCAGCATTTT. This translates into CASSLGQSLSNQPQHF.

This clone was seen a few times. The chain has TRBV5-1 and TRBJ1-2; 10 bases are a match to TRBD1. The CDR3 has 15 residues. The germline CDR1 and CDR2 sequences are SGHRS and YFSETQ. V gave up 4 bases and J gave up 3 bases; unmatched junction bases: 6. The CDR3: CASSPRTGGDYGYTF. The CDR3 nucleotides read TGCGCCAGCAGCCCCCGGACAGGGGGGGACTATGGCTACACCTTC.

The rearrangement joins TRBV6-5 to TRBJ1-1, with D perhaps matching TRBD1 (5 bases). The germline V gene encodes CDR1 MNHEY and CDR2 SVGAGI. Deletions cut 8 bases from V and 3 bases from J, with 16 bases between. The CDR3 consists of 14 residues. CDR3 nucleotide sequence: TGTGCCAGCTCCTATCGGGGGGGATACACTGAAGCTTTCTTT. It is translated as CASSYRGGYTEAFF.

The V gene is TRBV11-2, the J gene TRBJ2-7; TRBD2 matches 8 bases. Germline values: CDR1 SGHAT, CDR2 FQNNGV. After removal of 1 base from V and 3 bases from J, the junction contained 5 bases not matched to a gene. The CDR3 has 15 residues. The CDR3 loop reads CASSLAGLGDYEQYF. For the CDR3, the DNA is TGTGCCAGCAGCTTAGCGGGACTAGGGGACTACGAGCAGTACTTC.

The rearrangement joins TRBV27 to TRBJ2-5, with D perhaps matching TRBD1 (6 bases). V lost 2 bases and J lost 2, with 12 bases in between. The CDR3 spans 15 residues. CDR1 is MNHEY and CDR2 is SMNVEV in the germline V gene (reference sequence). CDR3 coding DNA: TGTGCCAGCAGTTTAGGGGGCTTTATTCAAGAGACCCAGTACTTC. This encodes CASSLGGFIQETQYF.

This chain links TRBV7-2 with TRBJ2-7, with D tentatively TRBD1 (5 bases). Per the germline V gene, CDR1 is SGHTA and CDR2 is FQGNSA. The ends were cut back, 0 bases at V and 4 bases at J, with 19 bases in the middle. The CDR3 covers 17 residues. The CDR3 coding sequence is TGTGCCAGCAGCTTAGCTAAAGGGGCAGAAAGCGTTTACGAGCAGTACTTC. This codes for CASSLAKGAESVYEQYF. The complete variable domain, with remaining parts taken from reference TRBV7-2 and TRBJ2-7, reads GAGVSQSPSNKVTEKGKDVELRCDPISGHTALYWYRQSLGQGLEFLIYFQGNSAPDKSGLPSDRFSAERTGGSVSTLTIQRTQQEDSAVYLCASSLAKGAESVYEQYFGPGTRLTVT.

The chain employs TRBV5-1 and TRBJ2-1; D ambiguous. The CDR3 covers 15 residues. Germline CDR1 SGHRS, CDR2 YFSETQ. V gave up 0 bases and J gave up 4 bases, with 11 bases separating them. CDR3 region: CASSLGGPPYNEQFF. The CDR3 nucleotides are TGCGCCAGCAGCTTGGGAGGCCCCCCTTACAATGAGCAGTTCTTC.

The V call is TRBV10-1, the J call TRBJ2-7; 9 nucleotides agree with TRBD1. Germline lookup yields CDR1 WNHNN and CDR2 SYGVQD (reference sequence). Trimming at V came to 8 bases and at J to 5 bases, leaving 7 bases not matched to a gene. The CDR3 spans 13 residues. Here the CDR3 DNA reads TGCGCCAGCGCGCCGGGACAGGGCGACGAGCAGTACTTC. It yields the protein CASAPGQGDEQYF.

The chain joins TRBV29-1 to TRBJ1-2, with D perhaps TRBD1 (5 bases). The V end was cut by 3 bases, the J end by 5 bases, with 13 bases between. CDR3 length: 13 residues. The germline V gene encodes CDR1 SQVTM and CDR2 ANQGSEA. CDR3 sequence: CSVEGLGIYGYTF. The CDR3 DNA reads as TGCAGCGTTGAGGGGCTGGGGATTTATGGCTACACCTTC.

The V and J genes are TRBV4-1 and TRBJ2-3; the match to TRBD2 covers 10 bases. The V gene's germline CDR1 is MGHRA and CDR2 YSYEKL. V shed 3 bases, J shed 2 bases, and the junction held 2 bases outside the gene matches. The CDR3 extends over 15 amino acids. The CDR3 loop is CASSHTSGVTDTQYF. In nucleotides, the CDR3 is TGCGCCAGCAGCCACACTAGCGGGGTCACAGATACGCAGTATTTT.

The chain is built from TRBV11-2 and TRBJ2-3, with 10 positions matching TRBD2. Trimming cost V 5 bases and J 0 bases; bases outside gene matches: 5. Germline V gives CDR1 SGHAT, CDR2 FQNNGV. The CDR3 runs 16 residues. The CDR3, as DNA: TGTGCCAGCAGCCCAAGACTAGCGGGCAGCACAGATACGCAGTATTTT. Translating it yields CASSPRLAGSTDTQYF.

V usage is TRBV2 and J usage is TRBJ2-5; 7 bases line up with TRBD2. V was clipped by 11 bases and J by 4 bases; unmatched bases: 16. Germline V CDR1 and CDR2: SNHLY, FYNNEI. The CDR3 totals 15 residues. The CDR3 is CAAPAGGREAETQYF. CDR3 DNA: TGTGCCGCTCCAGCGGGCGGGAGAGAGGCAGAGACCCAGTACTTC.

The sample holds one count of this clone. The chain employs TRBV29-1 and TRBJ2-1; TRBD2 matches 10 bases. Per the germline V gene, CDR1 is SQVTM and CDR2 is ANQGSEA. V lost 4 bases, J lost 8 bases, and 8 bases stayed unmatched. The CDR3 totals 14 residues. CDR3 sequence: CSVVRSSGSYEQFF. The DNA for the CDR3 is TGCAGCGTTGTTAGGTCTAGCGGGAGCTATGAGCAGTTCTTC.

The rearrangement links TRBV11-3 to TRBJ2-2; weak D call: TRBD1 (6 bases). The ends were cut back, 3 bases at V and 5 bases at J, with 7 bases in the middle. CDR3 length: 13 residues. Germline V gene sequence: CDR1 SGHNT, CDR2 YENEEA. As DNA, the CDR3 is TGTGCCAGCAGCTTCACAGGGACCGGGGAGCTGTTTTTT. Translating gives CASSFTGTGELFF.

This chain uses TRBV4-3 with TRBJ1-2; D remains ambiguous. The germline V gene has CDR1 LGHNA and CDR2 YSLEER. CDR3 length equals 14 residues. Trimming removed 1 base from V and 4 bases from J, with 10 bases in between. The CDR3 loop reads CASSQVGGSYGYTF. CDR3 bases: TGCGCCAGCAGCCAAGTGGGAGGCAGCTATGGCTACACCTTC.